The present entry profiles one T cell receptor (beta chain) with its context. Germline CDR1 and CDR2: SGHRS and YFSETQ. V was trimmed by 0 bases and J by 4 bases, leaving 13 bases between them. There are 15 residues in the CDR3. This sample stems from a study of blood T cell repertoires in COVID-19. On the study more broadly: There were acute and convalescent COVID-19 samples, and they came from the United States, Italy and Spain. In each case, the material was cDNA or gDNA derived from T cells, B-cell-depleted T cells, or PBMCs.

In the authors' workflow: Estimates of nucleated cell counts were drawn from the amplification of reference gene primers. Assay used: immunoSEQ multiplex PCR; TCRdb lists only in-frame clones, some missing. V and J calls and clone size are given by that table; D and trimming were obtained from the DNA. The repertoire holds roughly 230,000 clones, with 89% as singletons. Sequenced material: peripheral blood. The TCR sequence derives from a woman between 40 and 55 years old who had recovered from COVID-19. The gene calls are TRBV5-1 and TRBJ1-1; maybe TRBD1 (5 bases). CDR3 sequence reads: CASSLVLGRSTEAFF. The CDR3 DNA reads TGCGCCAGCAGCTTGGTTCTGGGGCGGAGCACTGAAGCTTTCTTT. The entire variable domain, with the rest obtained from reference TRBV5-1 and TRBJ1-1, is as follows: KAGVTQTPRYLIKTRGQQVTLSCSPISGHRSVSWYQQTPGQGLQFLFEYFSETQRNKGNFPGRFSGRQFSNSRSEMNVSTLELGDSALYLCASSLVLGRSTEAFFGQGTRLTVV.